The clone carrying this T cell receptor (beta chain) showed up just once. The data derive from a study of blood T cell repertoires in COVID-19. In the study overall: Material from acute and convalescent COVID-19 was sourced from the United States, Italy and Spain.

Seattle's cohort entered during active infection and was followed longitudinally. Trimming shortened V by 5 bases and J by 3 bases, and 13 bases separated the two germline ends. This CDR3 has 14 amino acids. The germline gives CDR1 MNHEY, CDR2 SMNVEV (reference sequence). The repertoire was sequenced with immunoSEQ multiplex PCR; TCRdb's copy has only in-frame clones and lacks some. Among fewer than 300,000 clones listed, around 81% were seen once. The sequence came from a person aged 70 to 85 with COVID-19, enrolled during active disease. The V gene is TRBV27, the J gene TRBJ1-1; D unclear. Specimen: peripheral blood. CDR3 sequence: CASSQDKQDTEAFF. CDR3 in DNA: TGTGCCAGCAGTCAAGACAAACAAGACACTGAAGCTTTCTTT.